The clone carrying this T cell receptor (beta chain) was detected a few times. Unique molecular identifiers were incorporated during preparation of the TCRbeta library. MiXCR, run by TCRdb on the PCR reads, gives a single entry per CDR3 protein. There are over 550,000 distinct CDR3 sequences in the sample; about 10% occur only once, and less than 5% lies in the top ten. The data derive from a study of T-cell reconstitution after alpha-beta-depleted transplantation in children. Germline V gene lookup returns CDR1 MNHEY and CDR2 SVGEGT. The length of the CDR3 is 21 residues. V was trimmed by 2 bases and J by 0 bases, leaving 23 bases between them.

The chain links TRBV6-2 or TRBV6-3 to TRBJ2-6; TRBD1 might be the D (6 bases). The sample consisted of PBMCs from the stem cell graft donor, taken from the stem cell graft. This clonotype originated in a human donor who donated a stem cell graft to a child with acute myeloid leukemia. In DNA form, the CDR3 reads TGTGCCAGCAGTTACGAAAGACTCCCACAGGGTCCGGGCTCTGGGGCCAACGTCCTGACTTTC. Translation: CASSYERLPQGPGSGANVLTF.